Listed below are T cell receptor beta chains from one sample, sequenced in a study of CD8 T cells in Susac syndrome. From the immunoSEQ multiplex PCR reads, TCRdb called clonotypes with MiXCR, one entry per CDR3 protein. The sample yields 210,000 or so distinct CDR3 sequences, about 90% seen once. Sequenced: CD8+ T cells from PBMCs. The receptors were sampled from a human donor with multiple sclerosis. Each CDR3 is given with its conserved first and last residue. D genes are given only for firm matches. Clone size is given for some rows only: seen once, a few or many times, or a class if the clone is expanded.

v_gene: TRBV5-6; d_gene: .; j_gene: TRBJ2-7; abundance: .; len: 14; CDR3aa: CASSLSQGASEQYF; CDR3nt: TGTGCCAGCAGCTTGTCACAGGGAGCAAGCGAGCAGTACTTC
v_gene: TRBV5-1; d_gene: TRBD1; j_gene: TRBJ2-5; abundance: .; len: 15; CDR3aa: CASSDRDRELETQYF; CDR3nt: TGCGCCAGCAGCGACCGGGACAGGGAGTTAGAGACCCAGTACTTC
v_gene: TRBV12-3/TRBV12-4; d_gene: .; j_gene: TRBJ1-6; abundance: .; len: 13; CDR3aa: CASSPPAGSPLHF; CDR3nt: TGTGCCAGCAGTCCTCCCGCGGGTTCACCCCTCCACTTT
v_gene: TRBV10-3; d_gene: .; j_gene: TRBJ2-7; abundance: .; len: 14; CDR3aa: CAISEVRLTYEQYF; CDR3nt: TGTGCCATCAGTGAGGTTCGTCTGACCTACGAGCAGTACTTC
v_gene: TRBV23-1; d_gene: .; j_gene: TRBJ1-2; abundance: .; len: 15; CDR3aa: CASSTLQGEHYGYTF; CDR3nt: TGCGCCAGCTCCACGCTCCAAGGGGAACACTATGGCTACACCTTC
v_gene: TRBV7-8; d_gene: TRBD2; j_gene: TRBJ2-7; abundance: .; len: 16; CDR3aa: CASSFLAGELGYEQYF; CDR3nt: TGTGCCAGCAGCTTCCTAGCGGGAGAGCTCGGCTACGAGCAGTACTTC
v_gene: TRBV6-5; d_gene: TRBD1; j_gene: TRBJ1-6; abundance: .; len: 18; CDR3aa: CASSYSGGQSSYNSPLHF; CDR3nt: TGTGCCAGCAGTTACTCGGGGGGACAGAGCTCCTATAATTCACCCCTCCACTTT
v_gene: TRBV5-5; d_gene: .; j_gene: TRBJ2-1; abundance: .; len: 14; CDR3aa: CASSLAGDTGEQFF; CDR3nt: TGTGCCAGCAGCTTGGCGGGAGATACGGGTGAGCAGTTCTTC
v_gene: TRBV12-3/TRBV12-4; d_gene: TRBD2; j_gene: TRBJ2-1; abundance: .; len: 16; CDR3aa: CASSFFGGGPYNEQFF; CDR3nt: TGTGCCAGCAGTTTCTTCGGGGGGGGCCCCTACAATGAGCAGTTCTTC
v_gene: TRBV6-5; d_gene: .; j_gene: TRBJ2-1; abundance: .; len: 13; CDR3aa: CASSPHTYNEQFF; CDR3nt: TGTGCCAGCAGCCCCCACACCTACAATGAGCAGTTCTTC
v_gene: TRBV9; d_gene: .; j_gene: TRBJ2-1; abundance: .; len: 15; CDR3aa: CASSVEAGPSNEQFF; CDR3nt: TGTGCCAGCAGCGTAGAGGCAGGGCCTAGCAATGAGCAGTTCTTC
v_gene: TRBV9; d_gene: .; j_gene: TRBJ1-1; abundance: once; len: 18; CDR3aa: CASSVEGPRGGVNTEAFF; CDR3nt: TGTGCCAGCAGCGTAGAGGGACCAAGGGGGGGGGTGAACACTGAAGCTTTCTTT
v_gene: TRBV13; d_gene: .; j_gene: TRBJ2-7; abundance: .; len: 16; CDR3aa: CASSLVKSASSYEQYF; CDR3nt: TGTGCCAGCAGCTTAGTGAAGAGCGCCAGCTCCTACGAGCAGTACTTC
v_gene: TRBV5-1; d_gene: .; j_gene: TRBJ2-2; abundance: .; len: 16; CDR3aa: CASRNGDSTNTGELFF; CDR3nt: TGCGCCAGCAGAAACGGGGACTCCACGAACACCGGGGAGCTGTTTTTT
v_gene: TRBV19; d_gene: .; j_gene: TRBJ2-3; abundance: once; len: 17; CDR3aa: CASVNESGTGPQDTQYF; CDR3nt: TGTGCCAGTGTAAATGAGTCGGGAACGGGGCCACAGGATACGCAGTATTTT
v_gene: TRBV29-1; d_gene: .; j_gene: TRBJ2-7; abundance: .; len: 14; CDR3aa: CSVALGSESYEQYF; CDR3nt: TGCAGCGTTGCCTTGGGCAGCGAGTCCTACGAGCAGTACTTC
v_gene: TRBV27; d_gene: .; j_gene: TRBJ2-1; abundance: .; len: 11; CDR3aa: CASTLGNEQFF; CDR3nt: TGTGCCAGCACCCTTGGGAATGAGCAGTTCTTC
v_gene: TRBV7-3; d_gene: .; j_gene: TRBJ2-1; abundance: .; len: 15; CDR3aa: CASSALGSTNNEQFF; CDR3nt: TGTGCCAGCAGCGCCCTCGGGAGCACAAACAATGAGCAGTTCTTC
v_gene: TRBV7-9; d_gene: TRBD1; j_gene: TRBJ2-1; abundance: .; len: 16; CDR3aa: CASSLGWLAGGNEQFF; CDR3nt: TGTGCCAGCAGCTTAGGTTGGTTGGCAGGGGGCAATGAGCAGTTCTTC
v_gene: TRBV19; d_gene: TRBD2; j_gene: TRBJ2-7; abundance: once; len: 13; CDR3aa: CASSLISGNEQYF; CDR3nt: TGTGCCAGTAGTTTGATTAGCGGGAACGAGCAGTACTTC
v_gene: TRBV19; d_gene: TRBD1; j_gene: TRBJ2-7; abundance: .; len: 15; CDR3aa: CASSPWTGYSYEQYF; CDR3nt: TGTGCCAGTAGTCCCTGGACAGGCTACTCCTACGAGCAGTACTTC
v_gene: TRBV27; d_gene: .; j_gene: TRBJ2-7; abundance: .; len: 13; CDR3aa: CASSLANRYEQYF; CDR3nt: TGTGCCAGCAGTCTGGCGAATCGATACGAGCAGTACTTC
v_gene: TRBV4-1; d_gene: .; j_gene: TRBJ2-3; abundance: .; len: 17; CDR3aa: CASSQDRTTGVTDTQYF; CDR3nt: TGCGCCAGCAGCCAAGATAGGACGACGGGAGTGACAGATACGCAGTATTTT
v_gene: TRBV7-2; d_gene: .; j_gene: TRBJ1-6; abundance: .; len: 15; CDR3aa: CASSLSPTGNSPLHF; CDR3nt: TGTGCCAGCAGCTTAAGCCCGACGGGAAATTCACCCCTCCACTTT
v_gene: TRBV4-1; d_gene: .; j_gene: TRBJ2-3; abundance: .; len: 14; CDR3aa: CASSHLLGTDTQYF; CDR3nt: TGCGCCAGCAGCCACCTCCTTGGCACAGATACGCAGTATTTT
v_gene: TRBV5-6; d_gene: .; j_gene: TRBJ1-2; abundance: .; len: 15; CDR3aa: CASSSQGTPNYGYTF; CDR3nt: TGTGCCAGCAGCTCCCAGGGTACTCCTAACTATGGCTACACCTTC
v_gene: TRBV9; d_gene: .; j_gene: TRBJ1-1; abundance: .; len: 15; CDR3aa: CASSVSGAVNTEAFF; CDR3nt: TGTGCCAGCAGCGTGAGTGGCGCCGTGAACACTGAAGCTTTCTTT
v_gene: TRBV19; d_gene: .; j_gene: TRBJ2-7; abundance: .; len: 14; CDR3aa: CASSIDSYSYEQYF; CDR3nt: TGTGCCAGTAGTATCGACAGTTACTCCTACGAGCAGTACTTC
v_gene: TRBV9; d_gene: TRBD1; j_gene: TRBJ2-1; abundance: .; len: 14; CDR3aa: CASSGTGQVVGQFF; CDR3nt: TGTGCCAGCAGCGGGACAGGGCAGGTAGTAGGGCAGTTCTTC
v_gene: TRBV12-3/TRBV12-4; d_gene: .; j_gene: TRBJ2-7; abundance: .; len: 15; CDR3aa: CASSHPTAGRYEQYF; CDR3nt: TGTGCCAGCAGCCACCCGACAGCCGGGCGCTACGAGCAGTACTTC
v_gene: TRBV7-9; d_gene: .; j_gene: TRBJ2-2; abundance: .; len: 13; CDR3aa: CASRAPAPGELFF; CDR3nt: TGTGCCAGCAGGGCCCCCGCCCCCGGGGAGCTGTTTTTT
v_gene: TRBV7-2; d_gene: TRBD2; j_gene: TRBJ2-3; abundance: .; len: 19; CDR3aa: CASSLEWLAGGPGTDTQYF; CDR3nt: TGTGCCAGCAGCTTAGAATGGCTAGCGGGAGGGCCGGGTACAGATACGCAGTATTTT
v_gene: TRBV27; d_gene: TRBD2; j_gene: TRBJ2-3; abundance: .; len: 15; CDR3aa: CASSLSASGGDTQYF; CDR3nt: TGTGCCAGCAGTTTATCGGCTAGCGGGGGAGATACGCAGTATTTT
v_gene: TRBV7-8; d_gene: .; j_gene: TRBJ2-1; abundance: .; len: 14; CDR3aa: CASRRDNAYNEQFF; CDR3nt: TGTGCCAGCCGGCGGGACAATGCCTACAATGAGCAGTTCTTC
v_gene: TRBV20-1; d_gene: .; j_gene: TRBJ1-1; abundance: .; len: 15; CDR3aa: CSASPLGRGNTEAFF; CDR3nt: TGCAGTGCTAGTCCTCTCGGGCGGGGGAACACTGAAGCTTTCTTT
v_gene: TRBV29-1; d_gene: TRBD1; j_gene: TRBJ1-1; abundance: .; len: 14; CDR3aa: CSVAGTGSDTEAFF; CDR3nt: TGCAGCGTTGCCGGGACAGGGAGTGACACTGAAGCTTTCTTT
v_gene: TRBV19; d_gene: .; j_gene: TRBJ1-1; abundance: .; len: 11; CDR3aa: CASSIWGEAFF; CDR3nt: TGTGCCAGTAGTATTTGGGGTGAAGCTTTCTTT
v_gene: TRBV7-9; d_gene: .; j_gene: TRBJ2-7; abundance: .; len: 16; CDR3aa: CASTSISPRVTYEQYF; CDR3nt: TGTGCCAGCACCTCGATAAGCCCCCGGGTCACCTACGAGCAGTACTTC
v_gene: TRBV7-8; d_gene: .; j_gene: TRBJ2-2; abundance: .; len: 13; CDR3aa: CASSFRLNGELFF; CDR3nt: TGTGCCAGCAGCTTTCGGCTAAACGGGGAGCTGTTTTTT
v_gene: TRBV7-9; d_gene: TRBD2; j_gene: TRBJ2-1; abundance: .; len: 19; CDR3aa: CASSHPTSGGSRSYNEQFF; CDR3nt: TGTGCCAGCAGCCACCCCACTAGCGGGGGCTCTCGATCCTACAATGAGCAGTTCTTC
v_gene: TRBV7-8; d_gene: .; j_gene: TRBJ1-1; abundance: .; len: 16; CDR3aa: CASSFPLGPPGTEAFF; CDR3nt: TGTGCCAGCAGCTTCCCTCTAGGGCCTCCGGGGACTGAAGCTTTCTTT
v_gene: TRBV27; d_gene: .; j_gene: TRBJ2-3; abundance: .; len: 14; CDR3aa: CASSWAGAGDTQYF; CDR3nt: TGTGCCAGCAGCTGGGCAGGTGCCGGAGATACGCAGTATTTT
v_gene: TRBV7-9; d_gene: .; j_gene: TRBJ2-1; abundance: .; len: 18; CDR3aa: CASSLGTGGTSSYNEQFF; CDR3nt: TGTGCCAGCAGCTTAGGAACTGGAGGAACTAGCTCCTACAATGAGCAGTTCTTC
v_gene: TRBV5-1; d_gene: TRBD2; j_gene: TRBJ2-1; abundance: .; len: 16; CDR3aa: CASSLGVLAVYNEQFF; CDR3nt: TGCGCCAGCAGCTTGGGGGTACTAGCGGTTTACAATGAGCAGTTCTTC
v_gene: TRBV5-1; d_gene: TRBD1; j_gene: TRBJ1-4; abundance: .; len: 14; CDR3aa: CASSSQGANEKLFF; CDR3nt: TGCGCCAGCAGCTCTCAGGGGGCTAATGAAAAACTGTTTTTT
v_gene: TRBV14; d_gene: TRBD1; j_gene: TRBJ2-7; abundance: few; len: 15; CDR3aa: CASSQVGTAAYEQYF; CDR3nt: TGTGCCAGCAGCCAGGTTGGGACAGCAGCATACGAGCAGTACTTC